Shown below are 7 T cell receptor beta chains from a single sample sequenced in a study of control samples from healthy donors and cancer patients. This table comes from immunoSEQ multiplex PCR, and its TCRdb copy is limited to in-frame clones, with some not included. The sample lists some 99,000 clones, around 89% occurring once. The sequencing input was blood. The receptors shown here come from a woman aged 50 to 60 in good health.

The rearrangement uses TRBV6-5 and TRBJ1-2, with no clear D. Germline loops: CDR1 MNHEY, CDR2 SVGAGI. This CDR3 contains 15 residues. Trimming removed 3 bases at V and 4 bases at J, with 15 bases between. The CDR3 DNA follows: TGTGCCAGCAGTTATTGGATGGGTAGAGGCTATGGCTACACCTTC. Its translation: CASSYWMGRGYGYTF.

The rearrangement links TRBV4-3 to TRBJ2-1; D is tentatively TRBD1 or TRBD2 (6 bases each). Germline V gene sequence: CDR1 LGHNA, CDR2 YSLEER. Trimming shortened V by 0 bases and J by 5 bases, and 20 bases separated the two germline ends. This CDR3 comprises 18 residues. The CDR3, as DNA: TGCGCCAGCAGCCAAGATTTAGGTGGAGGGACACCCGACAATGAGCAGTTCTTC. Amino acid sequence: CASSQDLGGGTPDNEQFF.

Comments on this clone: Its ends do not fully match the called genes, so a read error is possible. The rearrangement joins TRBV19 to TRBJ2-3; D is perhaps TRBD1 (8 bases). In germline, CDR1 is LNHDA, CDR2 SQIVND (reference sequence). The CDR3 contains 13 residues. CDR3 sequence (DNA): TGTGCCAGTAGTGACTCGGGGGGACAGGCGGGGAATTTT. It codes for CASSDSGGQAGNF. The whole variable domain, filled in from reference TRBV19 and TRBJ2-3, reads DGGITQSPKYLFRKEGQNVTLSCEQNLNHDAMYWYRQDPGQGLRLIYYSQIVNDFQKGDIAEGYSVSREKKESFPLTVTSAQKNPTAFYLCASSDSGGQAGNFGPGTRLTVL.

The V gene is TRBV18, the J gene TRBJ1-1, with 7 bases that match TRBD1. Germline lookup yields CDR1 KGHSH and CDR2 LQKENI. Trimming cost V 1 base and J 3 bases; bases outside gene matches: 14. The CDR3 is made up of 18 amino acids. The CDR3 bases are TGTGCCAGCTCACCACGTCTTCAGGGGGTTTCTGTGGACACTGAAGCTTTCTTT. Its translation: CASSPRLQGVSVDTEAFF.

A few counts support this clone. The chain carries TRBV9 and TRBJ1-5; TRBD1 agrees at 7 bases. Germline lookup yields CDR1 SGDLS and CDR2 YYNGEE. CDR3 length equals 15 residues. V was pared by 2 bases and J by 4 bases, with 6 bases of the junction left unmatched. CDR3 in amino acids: CASSVGTDQNQPQHF. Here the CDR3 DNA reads TGTGCCAGCAGCGTTGGGACAGACCAAAATCAGCCCCAGCATTTT.

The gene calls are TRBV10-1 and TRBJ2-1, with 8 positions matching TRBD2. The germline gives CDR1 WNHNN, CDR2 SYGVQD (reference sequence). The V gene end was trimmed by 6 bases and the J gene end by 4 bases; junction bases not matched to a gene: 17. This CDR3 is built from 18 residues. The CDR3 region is CASRVGGGSREVYNEQFF. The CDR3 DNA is TGCGCCAGCAGAGTGGGTGGCGGTTCGCGGGAGGTGTACAATGAGCAGTTCTTC.

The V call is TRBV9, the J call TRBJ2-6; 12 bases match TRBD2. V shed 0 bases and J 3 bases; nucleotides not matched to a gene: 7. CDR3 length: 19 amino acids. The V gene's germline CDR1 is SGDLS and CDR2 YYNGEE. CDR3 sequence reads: CASSVEGLAGGFGANVLTF. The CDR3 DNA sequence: TGTGCCAGCAGCGTAGAAGGTCTAGCGGGAGGGTTTGGGGCCAACGTCCTGACTTTC.